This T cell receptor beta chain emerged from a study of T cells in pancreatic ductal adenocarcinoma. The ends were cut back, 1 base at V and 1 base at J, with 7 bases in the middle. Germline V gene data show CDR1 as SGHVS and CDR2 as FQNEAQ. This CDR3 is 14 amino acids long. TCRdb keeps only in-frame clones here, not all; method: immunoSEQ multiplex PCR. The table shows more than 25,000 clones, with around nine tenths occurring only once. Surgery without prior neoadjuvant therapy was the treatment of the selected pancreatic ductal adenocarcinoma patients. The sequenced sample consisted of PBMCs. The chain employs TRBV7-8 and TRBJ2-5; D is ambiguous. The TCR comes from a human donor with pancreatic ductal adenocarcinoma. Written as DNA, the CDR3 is TGTGCCAGCAGCTTAGAGCCTACCCAAGAGACCCAGTACTTC. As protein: CASSLEPTQETQYF. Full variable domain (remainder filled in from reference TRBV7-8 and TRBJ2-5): GAGVSQSPRYKVAKRGQDVALRCDPISGHVSLFWYQQALGQGPEFLTYFQNEAQLDKSGLPSDRFFAERPEGSVSTLKIQRTQQEDSAVYLCASSLEPTQETQYFGPGTRLLVL.